This T cell receptor beta chain originates from a study of cytomegalovirus exposure and HLA in healthy donors. Whole-study context: The study placed 80% to 85% of its approximately 360 genotyped donors in the Caucasian-associated ancestry cluster. Study-wide points: Upon later analysis, TCR association rates were observed to vary by HLA locus, being highest for DRB1 and lowest for HLA-C. Most TCR sequences showed up rarely, but some public TCRs showed up in many donors.

V lost 6 bases to trimming and J lost 4 bases, with 10 bases between them. The CDR3 spans 13 residues. Germline CDR1 reads SNHLY; CDR2 reads FYNNEI. PCR employed 60 Vbeta and 13 Jbeta primers. Repertoires were generated with immunoSEQ multiplex PCR, while TCRdb's copy carries only in-frame clones and drops some. Among 200,000 to 250,000 clones listed, around 80% were seen once. Regarding this clone: Its antigen is undetermined.

Source material: PBMCs. V gene TRBV2 combines with J gene TRBJ2-1; perhaps TRBD1 as D (6 bases). This clonotype was obtained from a boy younger than 10 in good health and CMV-seronegative. In DNA form, the CDR3 reads TGTGCCAGCAGGGGGGACACTTACAATGAGCAGTTCTTC. Its protein is CASRGDTYNEQFF.